This is a list of T cell receptor beta chains from one sample in a study of CD8+ T cells in alopecia areata. Using immunoSEQ multiplex PCR, the repertoire was profiled, and TCRdb retains in-frame clones only, with some absent. The repertoire consists of about 160,000 clones, with just over 65% occurring once and the leading ten covering about 0.94%. The sample was CD4+ T cells sorted from blood, taken at week 4, from a patient treated with tofacitinib. These receptor sequences come from a human donor with alopecia areata. The CDR3 runs from the conserved cysteine through the conserved F or W. The D gene is left open where the match is weak. Size values are once, few and many counts, or a class for expanded clones, and some rows have none.

v_gene	d_gene	abundance	j_gene	CDR3aa	CDR3nt
TRBV29-1	-	once	TRBJ2-7	CSVVVGKGYEQYF	TGCAGCGTTGTTGTGGGAAAAGGCTACGAGCAGTACTTC
TRBV29-1	-	-	TRBJ1-1	CSVAGPEAFF	TGCAGCGTTGCAGGACCGGAAGCTTTCTTT
TRBV30	TRBD1	-	TRBJ1-2	CAWKRTGTYGYTF	TGTGCCTGGAAACGGACAGGGACCTATGGCTACACCTTC
TRBV7-2	-	-	TRBJ2-1	CASSLAQGSLNEQFF	TGTGCCAGCAGCTTAGCCCAGGGATCCCTCAATGAGCAGTTCTTC
TRBV29-1	-	-	TRBJ1-1	CSVKRVTNTEAFF	TGCAGCGTAAAAAGGGTAACGAACACTGAAGCTTTCTTT
TRBV7-6	-	-	TRBJ1-4	CASSFYRGEKLFF	TGTGCCAGCAGCTTTTACCGGGGGGAAAAACTGTTTTTT
TRBV18	TRBD1	-	TRBJ1-1	CASSPETGAWDTEAFF	TGTGCCAGCTCACCAGAGACAGGGGCCTGGGACACTGAAGCTTTCTTT
TRBV30	-	-	TRBJ2-2	CAGGPRGAYGELFF	TGTGCCGGGGGGCCCAGGGGAGCTTACGGGGAGCTGTTTTTT
TRBV6-5	TRBD1	-	TRBJ2-3	CASSCYRGEGTDTQYF	TGTGCCAGCAGTTGTTACAGGGGAGAGGGGACAGATACGCAGTATTTT
TRBV10-3	TRBD1	few	TRBJ2-7	CAIRDRLTYEQYF	TGTGCCATCAGGGACAGGCTGACCTACGAGCAGTACTTC
TRBV5-4	-	few	TRBJ1-1	CASSPARGVTEAFF	TGTGCCAGCAGCCCGGCCAGGGGAGTCACTGAAGCTTTCTTT
TRBV29-1	-	-	TRBJ2-2	CSAETSRVTGELFF	TGCAGCGCAGAGACTAGTCGGGTTACCGGGGAGCTGTTTTTT
TRBV6-5	-	-	TRBJ2-6	CASSRNSGANVLTF	TGTGCCAGCAGTAGGAACTCTGGGGCCAACGTCCTGACTTTC
TRBV7-9	-	-	TRBJ2-7	CASSLGSGGTYYEQYF	TGTGCCAGCAGCTTAGGATCCGGGGGTACCTACTACGAGCAGTACTTC
TRBV25-1	-	few	TRBJ1-6	CASISTHGSPLHF	TGTGCCAGCATTTCCACACACGGTTCACCCCTCCACTTT
TRBV29-1	-	-	TRBJ2-1	CSVATVLYVNEQFF	TGCAGCGTTGCGACAGTCCTCTATGTCAATGAGCAGTTCTTC